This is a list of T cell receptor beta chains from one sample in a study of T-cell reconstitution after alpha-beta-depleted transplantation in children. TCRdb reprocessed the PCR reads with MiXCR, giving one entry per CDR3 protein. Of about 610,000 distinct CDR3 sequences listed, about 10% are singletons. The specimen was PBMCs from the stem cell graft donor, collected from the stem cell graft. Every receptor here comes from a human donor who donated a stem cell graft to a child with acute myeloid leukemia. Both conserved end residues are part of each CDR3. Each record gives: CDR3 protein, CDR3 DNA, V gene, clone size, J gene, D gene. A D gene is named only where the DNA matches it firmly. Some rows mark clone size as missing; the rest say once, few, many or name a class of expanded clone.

cdr3_aa: CATSRGPAGLETQYF
cdr3_nt: TGTGCCACCAGCAGAGGGCCCGCGGGGCTAGAGACCCAGTACTTC
v_call: TRBV15
clone_size: .
j_call: TRBJ2-5
d_call: .

cdr3_aa: CATSRGDSASSYEQYF
cdr3_nt: TGTGCCACCAGCAGAGGGGATAGCGCAAGCTCCTACGAGCAGTACTTC
v_call: TRBV15
clone_size: .
j_call: TRBJ2-7
d_call: .

cdr3_aa: CSVVAPGADTQYF
cdr3_nt: TGCAGCGTTGTCGCACCGGGAGCAGATACGCAGTATTTT
v_call: TRBV29-1
clone_size: few
j_call: TRBJ2-3
d_call: .

cdr3_aa: CASLTSGGADTQYF
cdr3_nt: TGTGCCAGCCTGACTAGCGGGGGGGCAGATACGCAGTATTTT
v_call: TRBV27
clone_size: .
j_call: TRBJ2-3
d_call: TRBD2

cdr3_aa: CASQYRSNTGELFF
cdr3_nt: TGTGCCAGTCAATACAGGTCGAACACCGGGGAGCTGTTTTTT
v_call: TRBV25-1
clone_size: many
j_call: TRBJ2-2
d_call: .

cdr3_aa: CASSQERDNEQFF
cdr3_nt: TGCGCCAGCAGCCAAGAGAGGGACAATGAGCAGTTCTTC
v_call: TRBV4-3
clone_size: many
j_call: TRBJ2-1
d_call: .

cdr3_aa: CASSSSLSEQYF
cdr3_nt: TGTGCCAGCAGCTCGTCTCTCTCCGAGCAGTACTTC
v_call: TRBV7-2
clone_size: .
j_call: TRBJ2-7
d_call: .

cdr3_aa: CASSARQTLTYEQYF
cdr3_nt: TGTGCCAGCAGCGCTCGACAGACTCTCACCTACGAGCAGTACTTC
v_call: TRBV3-1
clone_size: few
j_call: TRBJ2-7
d_call: .

cdr3_aa: CASRPGLYEQYF
cdr3_nt: TGTGCCAGCAGGCCCGGACTCTACGAGCAGTACTTC
v_call: TRBV28
clone_size: many
j_call: TRBJ2-7
d_call: .

cdr3_aa: CASSYWDRGEETQYF
cdr3_nt: TGTGCCAGCAGTTACTGGGACAGGGGGGAGGAGACCCAGTACTTC
v_call: TRBV6-2/TRBV6-3
clone_size: few
j_call: TRBJ2-5
d_call: TRBD1

cdr3_aa: CASSQDRTSGTGELFF
cdr3_nt: TGCGCCAGCAGCCAAGATAGGACTAGTGGTACCGGGGAGCTGTTTTTT
v_call: TRBV4-3
clone_size: many
j_call: TRBJ2-2
d_call: TRBD2

cdr3_aa: CASSLEPRLAGRTQYF
cdr3_nt: TGTGCCAGCAGCTTAGAGCCGAGACTAGCGGGGAGGACCCAGTACTTC
v_call: TRBV7-2
clone_size: .
j_call: TRBJ2-5
d_call: TRBD2

cdr3_aa: CASSSPGQGRGYTF
cdr3_nt: TGTGCCAGCAGTTCGCCGGGACAGGGCCGAGGCTACACCTTC
v_call: TRBV28
clone_size: few
j_call: TRBJ1-2
d_call: TRBD1

cdr3_aa: CASSLEIQGADTQYF
cdr3_nt: TGCGCCAGCAGCTTGGAAATACAGGGGGCAGATACGCAGTATTTT
v_call: TRBV5-1
clone_size: .
j_call: TRBJ2-3
d_call: TRBD1

cdr3_aa: CSVDVRGSSEQFF
cdr3_nt: TGCAGCGTTGATGTCAGGGGATCCTCTGAGCAGTTCTTC
v_call: TRBV29-1
clone_size: .
j_call: TRBJ2-1
d_call: .

cdr3_aa: CASSQTGGQPQHF
cdr3_nt: TGCGCCAGCAGCCAAACTGGGGGACAGCCCCAGCATTTT
v_call: TRBV4-3
clone_size: few
j_call: TRBJ1-5
d_call: .

cdr3_aa: CSVGGPSGLGLNTQYF
cdr3_nt: TGCAGCGTTGGGGGGCCTAGCGGACTGGGTCTAAATACGCAGTATTTT
v_call: TRBV29-1
clone_size: many
j_call: TRBJ2-3
d_call: .

cdr3_aa: CASSASGSLGKTQYF
cdr3_nt: TGTGCCAGCAGTGCTAGCGGGAGTCTAGGAAAGACCCAGTACTTC
v_call: TRBV2
clone_size: .
j_call: TRBJ2-5
d_call: TRBD2

cdr3_aa: CASSLGTGWQETQYF
cdr3_nt: TGTGCCAGCAGCTTAGGGACAGGGTGGCAAGAGACCCAGTACTTC
v_call: TRBV7-2
clone_size: many
j_call: TRBJ2-5
d_call: TRBD1

cdr3_aa: CAISGGGSMDTQYF
cdr3_nt: TGTGCCATCAGCGGAGGGGGGAGTATGGATACGCAGTATTTT
v_call: TRBV10-3
clone_size: many
j_call: TRBJ2-3
d_call: .

cdr3_aa: CASSSRDLNAGELFF
cdr3_nt: TGTGCCAGCAGCTCACGGGATTTGAACGCCGGGGAGCTGTTTTTT
v_call: TRBV7-3
clone_size: .
j_call: TRBJ2-2
d_call: .

cdr3_aa: CSVEVTGLGFF
cdr3_nt: TGCAGCGTTGAAGTGACAGGCTTGGGGTTCTTC
v_call: TRBV29-1
clone_size: many
j_call: TRBJ2-1
d_call: .

cdr3_aa: CASRGGGRVSNQPQHF
cdr3_nt: TGTGCCAGCAGGGGAGGGGGCAGGGTTAGCAATCAGCCCCAGCATTTT
v_call: TRBV12-3/TRBV12-4
clone_size: few
j_call: TRBJ1-5
d_call: TRBD1

cdr3_aa: CASSYPRVSGAQETQYF
cdr3_nt: TGTGCCAGCAGCTACCCTCGGGTTAGCGGGGCGCAAGAGACCCAGTACTTC
v_call: TRBV7-9
clone_size: few
j_call: TRBJ2-5
d_call: TRBD2

cdr3_aa: CSVEGLQGVDEQYF
cdr3_nt: TGCAGCGTTGAAGGCTTACAGGGGGTCGACGAGCAGTACTTC
v_call: TRBV29-1
clone_size: few
j_call: TRBJ2-7
d_call: TRBD1

cdr3_aa: CAWAWHLLDQGYTF
cdr3_nt: TGTGCCTGGGCCTGGCACCTCTTGGACCAAGGCTACACCTTC
v_call: TRBV30
clone_size: many
j_call: TRBJ1-2
d_call: .

cdr3_aa: CASSLGRGFSYEQYF
cdr3_nt: TGTGCCAGCAGTTTAGGCCGGGGCTTCTCCTACGAGCAGTACTTC
v_call: TRBV27
clone_size: few
j_call: TRBJ2-7
d_call: .

cdr3_aa: CASRKGDEQFF
cdr3_nt: TGTGCCAGCAGGAAGGGGGATGAGCAGTTCTTC
v_call: TRBV6-5
clone_size: many
j_call: TRBJ2-1
d_call: .

cdr3_aa: CSASITTSGLYNEQFF
cdr3_nt: TGCAGTGCTAGTATTACGACTAGCGGGCTCTACAATGAGCAGTTCTTC
v_call: TRBV20-1
clone_size: many
j_call: TRBJ2-1
d_call: TRBD2

cdr3_aa: CASSLDSSEPQHF
cdr3_nt: TGCGCCAGCAGCTTGGACAGCTCGGAGCCCCAGCATTTT
v_call: TRBV5-1
clone_size: .
j_call: TRBJ1-5
d_call: .

cdr3_aa: CASSSQGWGRETQYF
cdr3_nt: TGTGCCAGCAGCTCACAGGGCTGGGGTAGAGAGACCCAGTACTTC
v_call: TRBV28
clone_size: many
j_call: TRBJ2-5
d_call: .

cdr3_aa: CASSEQGGADTQYF
cdr3_nt: TGTGCCAGCAGTGAACAGGGCGGCGCAGATACGCAGTATTTT
v_call: TRBV2
clone_size: few
j_call: TRBJ2-3
d_call: .

cdr3_aa: CASSFIRDNQPQHF
cdr3_nt: TGTGCCAGCAGTTTCATCAGGGACAATCAGCCCCAGCATTTT
v_call: TRBV28
clone_size: few
j_call: TRBJ1-5
d_call: .

cdr3_aa: CSASGTGVVDTQYF
cdr3_nt: TGCAGTGCTTCCGGGACAGGGGTAGTAGATACGCAGTATTTT
v_call: TRBV20-1
clone_size: many
j_call: TRBJ2-3
d_call: TRBD1

cdr3_aa: CSAYLGQGGTEAFF
cdr3_nt: TGCAGTGCTTACCTGGGACAGGGGGGCACTGAAGCTTTCTTT
v_call: TRBV20-1
clone_size: many
j_call: TRBJ1-1
d_call: TRBD1

cdr3_aa: CASSSGLAGEVRNEQFF
cdr3_nt: TGCGCCAGCAGCTCGGGACTAGCGGGAGAGGTCCGCAATGAGCAGTTCTTC
v_call: TRBV5-1
clone_size: .
j_call: TRBJ2-1
d_call: TRBD2

cdr3_aa: CASTPPSTDTQYF
cdr3_nt: TGTGCCAGCACCCCCCCTAGCACAGATACGCAGTATTTT
v_call: TRBV7-2
clone_size: .
j_call: TRBJ2-3
d_call: .

cdr3_aa: CASSERGKVGADTQYF
cdr3_nt: TGTGCCAGCAGCGAAAGAGGGAAAGTTGGAGCAGATACGCAGTATTTT
v_call: TRBV21-1
clone_size: few
j_call: TRBJ2-3
d_call: .

cdr3_aa: CASSPKGNYEQYF
cdr3_nt: TGTGCCAGCAGCCCCAAAGGGAACTACGAGCAGTACTTC
v_call: TRBV7-9
clone_size: .
j_call: TRBJ2-7
d_call: .

cdr3_aa: CASSLLAFSYEQYF
cdr3_nt: TGTGCCAGCAGCCTATTAGCGTTCTCCTACGAGCAGTACTTC
v_call: TRBV3-1
clone_size: .
j_call: TRBJ2-7
d_call: .

cdr3_aa: CCARVLAGISYNEQFF
cdr3_nt: TGCTGTGCTAGGGTACTAGCGGGAATTTCCTACAATGAGCAGTTCTTC
v_call: TRBV20-1
clone_size: .
j_call: TRBJ2-1
d_call: TRBD2

cdr3_aa: CASSLMGQVQETQYF
cdr3_nt: TGTGCCAGCAGCTTAATGGGACAGGTACAAGAGACCCAGTACTTC
v_call: TRBV7-2
clone_size: few
j_call: TRBJ2-5
d_call: TRBD1

cdr3_aa: CASSLEGTGRQETQYF
cdr3_nt: TGTGCCAGCAGCTTAGAGGGGACAGGAAGACAAGAGACCCAGTACTTC
v_call: TRBV7-9
clone_size: few
j_call: TRBJ2-5
d_call: TRBD1

cdr3_aa: CASSESGGEYQPQHF
cdr3_nt: TGCGCCAGCAGTGAATCTGGGGGAGAGTATCAGCCCCAGCATTTT
v_call: TRBV10-2
clone_size: .
j_call: TRBJ1-5
d_call: .